The rows below give T cell receptor beta chains drawn from one sample of a study of OX40 agonist ivuxolimab in advanced cancers. Method: immunoSEQ multiplex PCR; TCRdb's copy keeps in-frame clones and lacks some. The repertoire holds 60,000 to 75,000 clones, with about 91% as singletons. Sequenced material: CD4+ or CD8+ T cells sorted from blood, taken in a trial of the OX40 agonist ivuxolimab. These receptors were collected from an adult with an advanced solid tumor such as melanoma, head and neck, liver or kidney cancer. CDR3s include the opening cysteine and the closing phenylalanine or tryptophan. Each record gives: J gene, D gene, clone size, V gene, CDR3 protein, CDR3 DNA. A D gene is named only where the DNA matches it firmly. Rows may omit the clone size; those that give it use once, few, many or a size class.

j_call: TRBJ2-7; d_call: TRBD2; clone_size: once; v_call: TRBV27; cdr3_aa: CASSPRGAGGPYEQYF; cdr3_nt: TGTGCCAGCAGTCCCCGCGGTGCGGGAGGCCCCTACGAGCAGTACTTC
j_call: TRBJ2-7; d_call: NA; clone_size: NA; v_call: TRBV7-9; cdr3_aa: CASSSLLTWTYEQYF; cdr3_nt: TGTGCCAGCAGCTCCCTCCTGACGTGGACCTACGAGCAGTACTTC
j_call: TRBJ2-1; d_call: NA; clone_size: NA; v_call: TRBV11-2; cdr3_aa: CASSLDRVGTYNEQFF; cdr3_nt: TGTGCCAGCAGCTTAGATAGGGTGGGCACCTACAATGAGCAGTTCTTC
j_call: TRBJ1-6; d_call: NA; clone_size: NA; v_call: TRBV5-4; cdr3_aa: CASSAAGLSSPLHF; cdr3_nt: TGTGCCAGCAGCGCTGCGGGGTTGAGTTCACCCCTCCACTTT
j_call: TRBJ2-7; d_call: NA; clone_size: NA; v_call: TRBV25-1; cdr3_aa: CASSGVEAQVWEQYF; cdr3_nt: TGTGCCAGCAGTGGCGTGGAGGCCCAGGTATGGGAGCAGTACTTC
j_call: TRBJ1-5; d_call: NA; clone_size: NA; v_call: TRBV5-6; cdr3_aa: CASSLVPQPQHF; cdr3_nt: TGTGCCAGCAGCTTGGTTCCCCAGCCCCAGCATTTT
j_call: TRBJ2-1; d_call: TRBD1; clone_size: NA; v_call: TRBV9; cdr3_aa: CASRGGQGDEQFF; cdr3_nt: TGTGCCAGCAGGGGGGGACAGGGCGATGAGCAGTTCTTC
j_call: TRBJ1-1; d_call: NA; clone_size: NA; v_call: TRBV13; cdr3_aa: CASSQDGLNTEAFF; cdr3_nt: TGTGCCAGCAGTCAAGACGGATTGAACACTGAAGCTTTCTTT
j_call: TRBJ2-7; d_call: TRBD2; clone_size: NA; v_call: TRBV5-5; cdr3_aa: CASSFSGAQAEQYF; cdr3_nt: TGTGCCAGCAGCTTTAGCGGGGCCCAAGCCGAGCAGTACTTC
j_call: TRBJ2-7; d_call: TRBD1; clone_size: NA; v_call: TRBV4-1; cdr3_aa: CASSLGQGVYEQYF; cdr3_nt: TGCGCCAGCAGCCTCGGACAGGGAGTCTACGAGCAGTACTTC
j_call: TRBJ2-5; d_call: NA; clone_size: NA; v_call: TRBV7-2; cdr3_aa: CASSPIPSEGETQYF; cdr3_nt: TGTGCCAGCAGCCCAATCCCCAGTGAGGGAGAGACCCAGTACTTC
j_call: TRBJ2-1; d_call: TRBD2; clone_size: once; v_call: TRBV7-6; cdr3_aa: CASSPGTSGETYNEQFF; cdr3_nt: TGTGCCAGCAGCCCAGGCACTAGCGGGGAGACCTACAATGAGCAGTTCTTC
j_call: TRBJ2-1; d_call: TRBD2; clone_size: NA; v_call: TRBV29-1; cdr3_aa: CSPESGSSYNEQFF; cdr3_nt: TGCAGCCCTGAAAGCGGGAGCTCCTACAATGAGCAGTTCTTC
j_call: TRBJ1-2; d_call: NA; clone_size: medium-sized; v_call: TRBV7-9; cdr3_aa: CASSPSGATYGYTF; cdr3_nt: TGTGCCAGCAGCCCATCGGGGGCTACCTATGGCTACACCTTC
j_call: TRBJ2-7; d_call: TRBD2; clone_size: once; v_call: TRBV20-1; cdr3_aa: CSAPSGTEQYF; cdr3_nt: TGCAGTGCCCCTAGCGGGACCGAGCAGTACTTC
j_call: TRBJ2-2; d_call: TRBD2; clone_size: NA; v_call: TRBV7-3; cdr3_aa: CASSPGLAVTGELFF; cdr3_nt: TGTGCCAGCAGCCCGGGACTAGCGGTCACCGGGGAGCTGTTTTTT
j_call: TRBJ2-1; d_call: TRBD1; clone_size: NA; v_call: TRBV4-1; cdr3_aa: CASSQESGGWGNEQFF; cdr3_nt: TGCGCCAGCAGCCAAGAGTCAGGGGGCTGGGGCAATGAGCAGTTCTTC
j_call: TRBJ2-3; d_call: NA; clone_size: NA; v_call: TRBV6-1; cdr3_aa: CASSESAGAWTDTQYF; cdr3_nt: TGTGCCAGCAGTGAGAGCGCCGGGGCTTGGACAGATACGCAGTATTTT
j_call: TRBJ1-5; d_call: NA; clone_size: NA; v_call: TRBV6-1; cdr3_aa: CASSEVQPQHF; cdr3_nt: TGTGCCAGCAGTGAAGTTCAGCCCCAGCATTTT
j_call: TRBJ1-5; d_call: NA; clone_size: NA; v_call: TRBV11-2; cdr3_aa: CASSFGSEGPQPQHF; cdr3_nt: TGTGCCAGCAGCTTTGGCAGCGAGGGGCCTCAGCCCCAGCATTTT
j_call: TRBJ2-2; d_call: TRBD1; clone_size: NA; v_call: TRBV6-4; cdr3_aa: CASSDSRGQGSGELFF; cdr3_nt: TGTGCCAGCAGTGACTCGAGGGGACAGGGGTCCGGGGAGCTGTTTTTT
j_call: TRBJ1-2; d_call: NA; clone_size: few; v_call: TRBV6-5; cdr3_aa: CASSDSGDYTF; cdr3_nt: TGTGCCAGCAGTGATTCAGGGGACTACACCTTC
j_call: TRBJ1-2; d_call: NA; clone_size: NA; v_call: TRBV27; cdr3_aa: CASSSALLKTNYGYTF; cdr3_nt: TGTGCCAGCAGTTCCGCCCTACTCAAAACTAACTATGGCTACACCTTC
j_call: TRBJ2-1; d_call: TRBD2; clone_size: NA; v_call: TRBV19; cdr3_aa: CASSRLAGVMGNEQFF; cdr3_nt: TGTGCCAGTAGTAGATTAGCGGGAGTAATGGGGAATGAGCAGTTCTTC
j_call: TRBJ2-1; d_call: NA; clone_size: NA; v_call: TRBV29-1; cdr3_aa: CSVEEGQPPYNEQFF; cdr3_nt: TGCAGCGTTGAAGAAGGCCAGCCACCCTACAATGAGCAGTTCTTC
j_call: TRBJ2-7; d_call: NA; clone_size: NA; v_call: TRBV29-1; cdr3_aa: CSVTLQDSSYEQYF; cdr3_nt: TGCAGCGTTACTCTACAAGACAGCTCCTACGAGCAGTACTTC
j_call: TRBJ2-1; d_call: NA; clone_size: NA; v_call: TRBV15; cdr3_aa: CATSGINGNNEQFF; cdr3_nt: TGTGCCACCAGTGGAATAAACGGGAACAATGAGCAGTTCTTC
j_call: TRBJ2-7; d_call: NA; clone_size: NA; v_call: TRBV30; cdr3_aa: CAWSSGTRGEQYF; cdr3_nt: TGTGCCTGGAGTTCAGGGACTCGAGGCGAGCAGTACTTC
j_call: TRBJ2-7; d_call: TRBD2; clone_size: NA; v_call: TRBV5-1; cdr3_aa: CASSSLAGDPHEQYF; cdr3_nt: TGCGCCAGCAGCAGTCTAGCGGGAGACCCCCACGAGCAGTACTTC
j_call: TRBJ1-1; d_call: NA; clone_size: NA; v_call: TRBV18; cdr3_aa: CASSLIGQYETEAFF; cdr3_nt: TGTGCCAGCTCACTAATCGGACAATATGAAACTGAAGCTTTCTTT
j_call: TRBJ2-3; d_call: TRBD2; clone_size: NA; v_call: TRBV7-9; cdr3_aa: CASSRREDFGLKADTQYF; cdr3_nt: TGTGCCAGCAGCCGGCGGGAGGATTTCGGTTTGAAGGCAGATACGCAGTATTTT
j_call: TRBJ2-5; d_call: NA; clone_size: NA; v_call: TRBV4-1; cdr3_aa: CASSPITVGQQETQYF; cdr3_nt: TGCGCCAGCAGCCCCATTACGGTGGGTCAGCAAGAGACCCAGTACTTC
j_call: TRBJ1-1; d_call: NA; clone_size: few; v_call: TRBV2; cdr3_aa: CASRGTEAFF; cdr3_nt: TGTGCCAGCAGAGGGACTGAAGCTTTCTTT
j_call: TRBJ2-1; d_call: TRBD2; clone_size: NA; v_call: TRBV4-1; cdr3_aa: CASSQEIAGGNNEQFF; cdr3_nt: TGCGCCAGCAGCCAAGAAATAGCGGGAGGTAACAATGAGCAGTTCTTC
j_call: TRBJ2-5; d_call: NA; clone_size: NA; v_call: TRBV9; cdr3_aa: CASSVDGSRETQYF; cdr3_nt: TGTGCCAGCAGCGTAGACGGGAGTCGTGAGACCCAGTACTTC
j_call: TRBJ1-2; d_call: NA; clone_size: once; v_call: TRBV13; cdr3_aa: CASSQGPGNYGYTF; cdr3_nt: TGTGCCAGCAGCCAGGGACCGGGTAACTATGGCTACACCTTC
j_call: TRBJ2-1; d_call: NA; clone_size: once; v_call: TRBV29-1; cdr3_aa: CSVSFPPVSWNEQFF; cdr3_nt: TGCAGCGTCTCTTTCCCGCCGGTGAGTTGGAATGAGCAGTTCTTC
j_call: TRBJ1-1; d_call: NA; clone_size: NA; v_call: TRBV4-3; cdr3_aa: CASSQMGPEAFF; cdr3_nt: TGCGCCAGCAGCCAGATGGGGCCTGAAGCTTTCTTT
j_call: TRBJ2-7; d_call: NA; clone_size: NA; v_call: TRBV19; cdr3_aa: CASSYTELYEQYF; cdr3_nt: TGTGCCAGTAGTTACACGGAGCTCTACGAGCAGTACTTC
j_call: TRBJ2-6; d_call: NA; clone_size: NA; v_call: TRBV4-1; cdr3_aa: CASTTVFGANVLTF; cdr3_nt: TGCGCCAGCACCACAGTGTTTGGGGCCAACGTCCTGACTTTC
j_call: TRBJ2-2; d_call: NA; clone_size: once; v_call: TRBV11-3; cdr3_aa: CASSLGRRLSTGELFF; cdr3_nt: TGTGCCAGCAGCTTAGGCCGTCGCCTGTCCACCGGGGAGCTGTTTTTT
j_call: TRBJ2-7; d_call: NA; clone_size: NA; v_call: TRBV4-3; cdr3_aa: CASSQTYEQYF; cdr3_nt: TGCGCCAGCAGCCAGACCTACGAGCAGTACTTC
j_call: TRBJ1-6; d_call: NA; clone_size: NA; v_call: TRBV4-1; cdr3_aa: CASSQEPREGSPLHF; cdr3_nt: TGCGCCAGCAGCCAAGAACCCAGGGAAGGATCACCCCTCCACTTT
j_call: TRBJ1-5; d_call: TRBD1; clone_size: NA; v_call: TRBV27; cdr3_aa: CASNPTGKNQPQHF; cdr3_nt: TGTGCCAGCAACCCGACAGGGAAAAATCAGCCCCAGCATTTT
j_call: TRBJ2-7; d_call: TRBD1; clone_size: NA; v_call: TRBV7-7; cdr3_aa: CASSFGTGSYEQYF; cdr3_nt: TGTGCCAGCAGCTTCGGGACAGGGTCCTACGAGCAGTACTTC
j_call: TRBJ1-1; d_call: NA; clone_size: NA; v_call: TRBV5-1; cdr3_aa: CASSLDRKGTEAFF; cdr3_nt: TGCGCCAGCAGCTTGGACCGGAAGGGTACTGAAGCTTTCTTT
j_call: TRBJ1-2; d_call: TRBD1; clone_size: NA; v_call: TRBV7-6; cdr3_aa: CASTPHLHQGDGYTF; cdr3_nt: TGTGCCAGCACCCCTCATCTTCATCAGGGGGATGGCTACACCTTC
j_call: TRBJ1-5; d_call: NA; clone_size: few; v_call: TRBV30; cdr3_aa: CAWSVGSNQPQHF; cdr3_nt: TGTGCCTGGAGTGTAGGGAGCAATCAGCCCCAGCATTTT
j_call: TRBJ2-1; d_call: TRBD2; clone_size: NA; v_call: TRBV10-3; cdr3_aa: CAISVPSGGVNNEQFF; cdr3_nt: TGTGCCATCAGTGTTCCTAGCGGGGGAGTCAACAATGAGCAGTTCTTC
j_call: TRBJ2-7; d_call: NA; clone_size: large; v_call: TRBV7-3; cdr3_aa: CASRVEQYF; cdr3_nt: TGTGCCAGCAGGGTCGAGCAGTACTTC
j_call: TRBJ1-1; d_call: TRBD1; clone_size: NA; v_call: TRBV25-1; cdr3_aa: CASSESGQPNTEAFF; cdr3_nt: TGTGCCAGCAGTGAATCGGGACAGCCGAACACTGAAGCTTTCTTT
j_call: TRBJ1-4; d_call: NA; clone_size: NA; v_call: TRBV6-6; cdr3_aa: CASSLGEKLFF; cdr3_nt: TGTGCCAGCAGTCTGGGTGAAAAACTGTTTTTT
j_call: TRBJ2-2; d_call: NA; clone_size: NA; v_call: TRBV5-6; cdr3_aa: CASSLGPGELFF; cdr3_nt: TGTGCCAGCAGCTTGGGGCCCGGGGAGCTGTTTTTT
j_call: TRBJ2-1; d_call: TRBD2; clone_size: NA; v_call: TRBV29-1; cdr3_aa: CSVEREAGGYYNEQFF; cdr3_nt: TGCAGCGTTGAGAGGGAAGCGGGGGGCTATTACAATGAGCAGTTCTTC
j_call: TRBJ2-2; d_call: NA; clone_size: NA; v_call: TRBV18; cdr3_aa: CASSPTYTGELFF; cdr3_nt: TGTGCCAGCTCACCTACATACACCGGGGAGCTGTTTTTT
j_call: TRBJ2-4; d_call: NA; clone_size: NA; v_call: TRBV4-3; cdr3_aa: CASSHALATLAKNIQYF; cdr3_nt: TGCGCCAGCAGCCACGCTCTAGCGACTCTAGCCAAAAACATTCAGTACTTC